The 10 T cell receptor beta chains below were found in one sample sequenced in a study of T cells in localized non-small cell lung cancer. Using immunoSEQ multiplex PCR, the repertoire was profiled, and TCRdb retains in-frame clones only, with some absent. The sample contains 52,000 or so clones, 70% to 90% of which appear only once. The sequencing used peripheral blood, collected before any cancer treatment. The receptor set was obtained from a male donor aged 60 or older with stage III squamous cell lung carcinoma.

This rearrangement joins TRBV6-5 to TRBJ2-2; D is ambiguous. Germline assignment: CDR1 MNHEY and CDR2 SVGAGI. The CDR3 length is 16 residues. V shed 2 bases and J shed 0 bases, with 10 bases lying between them. The CDR3 DNA is TGTGCCAGCAGTTACCCCCGGGTCACGAACACCGGGGAGCTGTTTTTT. The encoded protein is CASSYPRVTNTGELFF.

J is TRBJ2-1 and V is TRBV14; TRBD2 matches 8 bases. Germline V CDR1 and CDR2: SGHDN, FVKESK. V shed 2 bases, J shed 3 bases, and the junction held 6 bases outside the gene matches. The CDR3 has 16 amino acids. The CDR3 loop reads CASSQPLAAGYNEQFF. The CDR3 DNA sequence: TGTGCCAGCAGCCAACCACTAGCGGCCGGCTACAATGAGCAGTTCTTC.

This clone was picked up a small number of times. V gene TRBV30 combines with J gene TRBJ1-5, with 9 bases matching TRBD1. The V gene end was trimmed by 7 bases and the J gene end by 0 bases; junction bases not matched to a gene: 7. Germline V gene lookup returns CDR1 GTSNPN and CDR2 SVGIG (reference sequence). The length of the CDR3 is 15 residues. Here the CDR3 DNA reads TGTGCCTTTAGCACAGGGGGCATTAGCAATCAGCCCCAGCATTTT. This sequence encodes CAFSTGGISNQPQHF.

This sequence joins TRBV7-9 and TRBJ2-3, with D possibly TRBD1 on 6 matching bases. Germline CDR1 is SEHNR and CDR2 is FQNEAQ (reference sequence). CDR3 length equals 15 residues. V shed 8 bases and J shed 0 bases, with 15 bases lying between them. The CDR3 region is CASATGTHSTDTQYF. The CDR3, as DNA: TGTGCCAGCGCTACCGGGACACATAGCACAGATACGCAGTATTTT.

The V and J genes are TRBV21-1 and TRBJ2-4. TRBV21-1 is recorded as a pseudogene. The CDR3 is 16 amino acids. As DNA, the CDR3 is TGTGCCAGCAGCAAAACCCACCTCCGTGGGACGGTCATTCAGTACTTC. It specifies CASSKTHLRGTVIQYF.

This clone was detected only once. At the DNA level, this CDR3 is encoded by other sequences in the same sample as well. The rearrangement joins TRBV19 to TRBJ1-1, with a possible D match to TRBD1 (5 bases). The V gene's germline CDR1 is LNHDA and CDR2 SQIVND (reference sequence). CDR3 size: 14 residues. Between the trimmed V and J ends, which lost 2 bases and 2 bases, there was a span of 9 bases. CDR3 coding DNA: TGTGCCAGTAGTATACAGGGCCCAAACACTGAAGCTTTCTTT. This sequence encodes CASSIQGPNTEAFF.

The V and J genes are TRBV6-1 and TRBJ1-6; possibly TRBD1 for D (6 bases). The germline V gene encodes CDR1 MNHNS and CDR2 SASEGT. The CDR3 extends over 15 amino acids. Trimming cost V 4 bases and J 4 bases, with 11 bases left between them. CDR3 region: CASSVVGGYNSPLHF. In nucleotides, the CDR3 is TGTGCCAGCAGTGTTGTAGGGGGGTATAATTCACCCCTCCACTTT.

The chain has TRBV7-9 and TRBJ2-5; D gene unclear. Trimming shortened V by 1 base and J by 5 bases, and 11 bases separated the two germline ends. CDR1 and CDR2 (germline): SEHNR, FQNEAQ (reference sequence). The CDR3 extends over 14 amino acids. CDR3 loop: CASSLGAVRETQYF. In DNA, the CDR3 is TGTGCCAGCAGCTTAGGGGCTGTTAGGGAGACCCAGTACTTC.

The J gene is TRBJ2-3, the V gene TRBV5-1; D possibly corresponds to TRBD1 (6 bases). CDR3 length equals 15 residues. V was pared by 2 bases and J by 2 bases, with 12 bases between. The germline gives CDR1 SGHRS, CDR2 YFSETQ. The CDR3 nucleotides read TGCGCCAGCAGCTTACAAGGGGGTCCCACAGATACGCAGTATTTT. Its translation is CASSLQGGPTDTQYF.

The gene calls are TRBV6-4 and TRBJ1-6; D gene ambiguous. Germline V gives CDR1 MRHNA, CDR2 SNTAGT. The CDR3 totals 13 residues. With 2 bases removed from V and 7 bases from J, the gap between germline ends came to 6 bases. The CDR3 region has the DNA TGTGCCAGCAGTGACCAGAGAAATTCACCCCTCCACTTT. Translation gives CASSDQRNSPLHF.